The next 17 T cell receptor beta chains were all read from a single sample in a study of cytomegalovirus exposure and HLA in healthy donors. Amplification used 60 Vbeta primers and 13 Jbeta primers. This table comes from immunoSEQ multiplex PCR, and its TCRdb copy is limited to in-frame clones, with some not included. The sample holds about 300,000 clones; 86% are singletons and the top ten take roughly 4%. The sequenced sample was PBMCs. Every receptor here comes from a man aged 35 to 55 in good health and CMV-seropositive.

The genes are TRBV4-2 and TRBJ2-5, with D possibly being TRBD1 (6 bases). V was clipped by 2 bases and J by 5 bases, with 9 bases between them. The CDR3 has 13 amino acids. The germline V gene encodes CDR1 LGHNA and CDR2 YNFKEQ. Here the CDR3 DNA reads TGTGCCAGCAGCCAATGGCAGGGGGAGACCCAGTACTTC. Translated: CASSQWQGETQYF.

This rearrangement joins TRBV5-1 to TRBJ1-3, with 7 positions matching TRBD1. Losses at the gene ends were 3 bases for V and 7 bases for J; bases not matched to a gene: 4. Germline loops: CDR1 SGHRS, CDR2 YFSETQ. The CDR3 covers 13 residues. CDR3 nucleotide sequence: TGCGCCAGCAGCTCTGGACAGGATAACACCATATATTTT. Its translation: CASSSGQDNTIYF.

The table lists this clone with a few counts. J is TRBJ2-7 and V is TRBV6-6, with TRBD1 matching 8 bases. V shed 2 bases and J 1 base; nucleotides not matched to a gene: 4. The CDR3 loop spans 15 amino acids. Germline values: CDR1 MNHNY, CDR2 SVGAGI (reference sequence). The CDR3 sequence is CASSYPGQGSYEQYF. The CDR3 bases are TGTGCCAGCAGTTACCCTGGACAGGGTTCCTACGAGCAGTACTTC.

The gene calls are TRBV29-1 and TRBJ1-1, with D perhaps TRBD1 (5 bases). This CDR3 region has 14 residues. Trimming removed 1 base from V and 0 bases from J, with 9 bases in between. From germline, CDR1 is SQVTM and CDR2 ANQGSEA. The CDR3 nucleotides read TGCAGCGTTGAAGGGGGCAGCATGAACACTGAAGCTTTCTTT. It translates to CSVEGGSMNTEAFF.

This rearrangement joins TRBV6-5 to TRBJ1-4; 8 bases map to TRBD1. With 6 bases clipped from V and 8 bases from J, the junction kept 8 bases outside the gene matches. CDR3 length: 14 residues. The germline V gene has CDR1 MNHEY and CDR2 SVGAGI. CDR3 DNA sequence: TGTGCCAGCAGACCGACAGGGGTGAACGAAAAACTGTTTTTT. Its translation is CASRPTGVNEKLFF.

This sequence joins TRBV2 and TRBJ1-6, with a tentative D call TRBD1 (5 bases). Germline CDR1 and CDR2: SNHLY and FYNNEI. Trimming pared 4 bases from V and 7 bases from J, leaving 14 bases between. This CDR3 comprises 15 residues. CDR3 region: CASSGQGLGNSPLHF. CDR3 in DNA: TGTGCCAGCAGTGGTCAGGGCCTGGGGAATTCACCCCTCCACTTT.

This chain uses TRBV19 with TRBJ1-5, with D perhaps matching TRBD1 (6 bases). The CDR3 spans 16 residues. Per germline, CDR1 LNHDA and CDR2 SQIVND (reference sequence). With 5 bases removed from V and 1 base from J, the gap between germline ends came to 15 bases. The CDR3, as DNA: TGTGCCAGTAGTTTTGGGGGCAGGGCCAGCAATCAGCCCCAGCATTTT. Translation gives CASSFGGRASNQPQHF.

The chain combines TRBV5-1 with TRBJ2-7; D ambiguous. From germline, CDR1 is SGHRS and CDR2 YFSETQ. CDR3 length equals 12 residues. V was shortened by 0 bases and J by 3 bases, with 4 bases between the two germline ends. CDR3 sequence reads: CASSLVRYEQYF. DNA for the CDR3: TGCGCCAGCAGCTTGGTTCGCTACGAGCAGTACTTC.

The chain carries TRBV25-1 and TRBJ1-1; D unclear. The V gene lost 3 bases and the J gene lost 1 base, with 12 bases spanning the gap. CDR1 is MGHDK, CDR2 SYGVNS, per germline. The CDR3 is 15 amino acids. This chain's CDR3 is CASSDPGSGNTEAFF. The CDR3 nucleotides are TGTGCCAGCAGTGATCCGGGGTCGGGGAACACTGAAGCTTTCTTT.

This CDR3 is CASRWTGHTEAFF. Here the CDR3 DNA reads TGTGCCAGTAGATGGACAGGGCACACTGAAGCTTTCTTT. V and J are TRBV19 and TRBJ1-1; 8 positions agree with TRBD1. The CDR3 length is 13 residues. In germline, CDR1 is LNHDA, CDR2 SQIVND (reference sequence). With 6 bases clipped from V and 3 bases from J, the junction kept 3 bases outside the gene matches.

The V and J genes are TRBV10-3 and TRBJ2-2; 7 bases map to TRBD2. With 0 bases clipped from V and 2 bases from J, the junction kept 6 bases outside the gene matches. CDR1 and CDR2 (germline): ENHRY, SYGVKD. The CDR3 is 17 residues long. The DNA for the CDR3 is TGTGCCATCAGTGAGTCTCAGCGGGACCCAAACACCGGGGAGCTGTTTTTT. Its protein is CAISESQRDPNTGELFF.

CDR3 DNA: TGTGCCATCAGTGACTCCTCGACTAGCCCCGTTTACAATGAGCAGTTCTTC. This codes for CAISDSSTSPVYNEQFF. This chain connects TRBV10-3 to TRBJ2-1, with 7 positions matching TRBD2. The CDR3 runs 17 residues. Per the germline V gene, CDR1 is ENHRY and CDR2 is SYGVKD. V lost 3 bases and J lost 4; bases outside the gene matches: 12.

In its sample, this clone was seen a few times. The chain has TRBV28 and TRBJ1-4; D is unclear. The germline gives CDR1 MDHEN, CDR2 SYDVKM. CDR3 length: 11 amino acids. Trimming shortened V by 5 bases and J by 6 bases, and 4 bases separated the two germline ends. The DNA of the CDR3 is TGTGCCAGCAGTGTCTATGAAAAACTGTTTTTT. Encoded protein: CASSVYEKLFF.

This clone appeared a single time. V is TRBV7-9 and J is TRBJ2-5, with 12 bases lining up with TRBD1. The CDR3 has 15 amino acids. CDR1 is SEHNR and CDR2 is FQNEAQ in the germline V gene (reference sequence). The ends lost 6 bases at V and 5 bases at J; junction bases unmatched: 7. In DNA, the CDR3 is TGTGCCAGCAGTACGGGACAGGGGGCCGTGGAGACCCAGTACTTC. Its translation: CASSTGQGAVETQYF.

This sequence joins TRBV29-1 and TRBJ2-7; D not resolved. The V gene's germline CDR1 is SQVTM and CDR2 ANQGSEA. V was pared by 2 bases and J by 3 bases, with 8 bases between. This CDR3 is built from 12 residues. CDR3 loop: CSVENISYEQYF. CDR3 DNA sequence: TGCAGCGTTGAAAACATCAGCTACGAGCAGTACTTC.

The gene calls are TRBV18 and TRBJ2-7, with TRBD2 as a possible D gene (7 bases). Deletions cut 3 bases from V and 4 bases from J, with 19 bases between. This CDR3 is built from 16 residues. CDR1 is KGHSH and CDR2 is LQKENI in the germline V gene. CDR3 region: CASSPRLGGGPYEQYF. For the CDR3, the DNA is TGTGCCAGCTCACCGCGACTAGGGGGAGGGCCTTACGAGCAGTACTTC.

This chain uses TRBV30 with TRBJ1-4; 7 bases align to TRBD1. Per germline, CDR1 GTSNPN and CDR2 SVGIG (reference sequence). After removal of 3 bases from V and 8 bases from J, the junction contained 6 bases not matched to a gene. The length of the CDR3 is 13 residues. The CDR3 nucleotides read TGTGCCTGGAGATCACAGGGGTGGGAAAAACTGTTTTTT. Translating it yields CAWRSQGWEKLFF.